The rows below give T cell receptor beta chains drawn from one sample of a study of T cell responses to AZD1222 COVID-19 vaccine. Clones were read by immunoSEQ multiplex PCR, and TCRdb kept only the in-frame ones, dropping some. The data hold some 150,000 clones, with around nine tenths observed a single time. The sample here was peripheral blood, taken on day 0 of AZD1222 vaccination. Every receptor here comes from an adult in good health. CDR3s include the opening cysteine and the closing phenylalanine or tryptophan. The D gene is left open where the match is weak. Clone size appears in some rows only: once, few, many, or a class for an expanded clone.

V gene	D gene	clone size	J gene	CDR3 protein	CDR3 DNA
TRBV7-2	TRBD2	-	TRBJ2-2	CASSSALSGKSGELFF	TGTGCCAGCAGCTCCGCCCTAAGCGGGAAATCCGGGGAGCTGTTTTTT
TRBV28	-	-	TRBJ1-5	CASSGDGAQPQHF	TGTGCCAGCAGTGGGGATGGGGCTCAGCCCCAGCATTTT
TRBV19	-	-	TRBJ1-3	CASSIGGTSGNTIYF	TGTGCCAGTAGTATCGGGGGGACATCGGGAAACACCATATATTTT
TRBV14	-	-	TRBJ2-7	CASSQERFYEQYF	TGTGCCAGCAGCCAAGAACGGTTTTACGAGCAGTACTTC
TRBV27	TRBD2	-	TRBJ2-2	CASSFIAGGTGELFF	TGTGCCAGCAGTTTTATAGCGGGCGGCACCGGGGAGCTGTTTTTT
TRBV7-9	-	-	TRBJ1-6	CASSLEGNSPLHF	TGTGCCAGCAGCTTAGAAGGAAATTCACCCCTCCACTTT
TRBV7-2	-	-	TRBJ2-6	CASSLVLGGTGANVLTF	TGTGCCAGCAGCTTAGTGTTGGGCGGTACCGGGGCCAACGTCCTGACTTTC
TRBV6-5	-	-	TRBJ1-1	CASSYSGRKAGTEAFF	TGTGCCAGCAGTTACTCGGGACGCAAGGCGGGGACTGAAGCTTTCTTT
TRBV7-3	TRBD2	once	TRBJ2-3	CASSPLAGGPRDTQYF	TGTGCCAGCAGCCCTCTAGCGGGAGGGCCAAGAGATACGCAGTATTTT
TRBV5-1	-	-	TRBJ2-1	CASSTASSYNEQFF	TGCGCCAGCAGCACGGCCAGCTCCTACAATGAGCAGTTCTTC
TRBV6-2/TRBV6-3	TRBD1	-	TRBJ1-6	CASSSTGGRDSPLHF	TGTGCCAGCAGTAGTACAGGGGGCCGAGATTCACCCCTCCACTTT
TRBV25-1	TRBD2	-	TRBJ2-5	CASSELAGVFEETQYF	TGTGCCAGCAGTGAACTTGCGGGGGTATTTGAAGAGACCCAGTACTTC
TRBV2	-	-	TRBJ1-5	CASTLDGQVNQPQHF	TGTGCCAGCACCCTAGACGGGCAGGTCAATCAGCCCCAGCATTTT
TRBV5-1	TRBD1	-	TRBJ1-2	CASSFLGQGSGYTF	TGCGCCAGCAGCTTCCTTGGACAGGGGTCTGGCTACACCTTC
TRBV28	-	-	TRBJ1-5	CASPANPRPTAYSNQPQHF	TGTGCCAGTCCCGCGAACCCCCGCCCGACAGCATATAGCAATCAGCCCCAGCATTTT
TRBV7-2	TRBD2	-	TRBJ2-3	CASSLLAGGPDTQYF	TGTGCCAGCAGCTTACTAGCGGGAGGGCCAGATACGCAGTATTTT
TRBV6-5	-	-	TRBJ2-7	CASSYSLGTQTYEQYF	TGTGCCAGCAGTTATTCCCTAGGGACGCAGACCTACGAGCAGTACTTC
TRBV18	TRBD1	-	TRBJ1-3	CASSPGTGGSGNTIYF	TGTGCCAGCTCACCAGGGACAGGGGGCTCTGGAAACACCATATATTTT
TRBV5-1	-	-	TRBJ1-4	CASSPGGGGEKLFF	TGCGCCAGCAGCCCAGGTGGGGGCGGTGAAAAACTGTTTTTT
TRBV19	-	few	TRBJ1-5	CASSEVGSRPQHF	TGTGCCAGTAGTGAGGTAGGCTCGAGGCCCCAGCATTTT
TRBV19	-	-	TRBJ1-5	CASSMSQVSNQPQHF	TGTGCCAGTAGTATGTCCCAGGTTAGCAATCAGCCCCAGCATTTT
TRBV7-3	-	-	TRBJ2-5	CASSLLGRGRETQYF	TGTGCCAGCAGCTTATTGGGGAGAGGGAGAGAGACCCAGTACTTC
TRBV10-3	-	-	TRBJ2-7	CAIRLRLGDEQYF	TGTGCCATCAGGCTAAGGTTGGGGGACGAGCAGTACTTC
TRBV5-4	-	-	TRBJ1-2	CASSPGDKYYGYTF	TGTGCCAGCAGCCCTGGGGACAAGTACTATGGCTACACCTTC
TRBV5-4	-	-	TRBJ1-1	CASSSMGGPSTEAFF	TGTGCCAGCAGCTCGATGGGGGGGCCTTCCACTGAAGCTTTCTTT
TRBV15	TRBD1	-	TRBJ1-1	CATSSGDRANTEAFF	TGTGCCACCAGCAGCGGGGACAGGGCGAACACTGAAGCTTTCTTT
TRBV11-2	TRBD2	-	TRBJ2-5	CASSLGVLTSAQETQYF	TGTGCCAGCAGCTTAGGTGTATTGACTAGCGCTCAAGAGACCCAGTACTTC
TRBV28	-	-	TRBJ1-5	CASSLGGQPQHF	TGTGCCAGCAGTTTAGGTGGGCAGCCCCAGCATTTT
TRBV5-1	TRBD1	few	TRBJ2-7	CASSLPTGSYEQYF	TGCGCCAGCAGCCTTCCGACAGGGAGTTACGAGCAGTACTTC
TRBV5-4	TRBD1	-	TRBJ2-1	CASSIGGWGQGANEQFF	TGTGCCAGCAGCATCGGAGGGTGGGGCCAGGGGGCGAATGAGCAGTTCTTC
TRBV5-1	TRBD2	-	TRBJ2-1	CASSLRTSGNNEQFF	TGCGCCAGCAGCCTGCGGACTAGCGGAAACAATGAGCAGTTCTTC
TRBV5-1	-	-	TRBJ2-5	CASSASGPSGETQYF	TGCGCCAGCAGCGCATCGGGACCCTCAGGGGAGACCCAGTACTTC
TRBV9	TRBD2	-	TRBJ2-1	CASSVATSGNEQFF	TGTGCCAGCAGCGTAGCTACTAGCGGGAATGAGCAGTTCTTC
TRBV2	-	-	TRBJ1-6	CASSEAGGKGSPLHF	TGTGCCAGCAGTGAAGCTGGGGGGAAGGGTTCACCCCTCCACTTT
TRBV24-1	-	-	TRBJ1-2	CATSGTGPANYGYTF	TGTGCCACCAGTGGCACAGGGCCCGCTAACTATGGCTACACCTTC
TRBV6-5	-	-	TRBJ2-2	CATTGYTGELFF	TGTGCCACCACAGGGTACACCGGGGAGCTGTTTTTT
TRBV6-5	-	-	TRBJ1-4	CASSGGGKLFF	TGTGCCAGCAGCGGAGGGGGAAAACTGTTTTTT
TRBV10-1	TRBD2	-	TRBJ2-1	CASSVAGGPGEQFF	TGCGCCAGCAGTGTAGCGGGAGGGCCGGGAGAGCAGTTCTTC
TRBV27	-	-	TRBJ2-7	CASSFTAHYEQYF	TGTGCCAGCAGTTTCACTGCCCACTACGAGCAGTACTTC
TRBV5-5	TRBD2	-	TRBJ2-2	CASSLGGGRATGELFF	TGTGCCAGCAGCTTGGGCGGGGGGCGCGCCACCGGGGAGCTGTTTTTT
TRBV28	-	-	TRBJ1-6	CASSWRVSPLHF	TGTGCCAGCAGCTGGCGGGTCTCACCCCTCCACTTT
TRBV19	-	-	TRBJ1-5	CASGGQPQHF	TGTGCCAGTGGGGGGCAGCCCCAGCATTTT
TRBV5-1	-	-	TRBJ2-2	CASSLTVTGELFF	TGCGCCAGCAGCCTGACGGTCACCGGGGAGCTGTTTTTT
TRBV7-2	-	-	TRBJ1-2	CASSPGHAQGGYTF	TGTGCCAGCAGCCCGGGACACGCGCAGGGGGGCTACACCTTC
TRBV3-1/TRBV3-2	TRBD2	-	TRBJ2-3	CASSQEVLAGAGDTQYF	TGTGCCAGCAGCCAAGAGGTCCTAGCGGGAGCGGGGGATACGCAGTATTTT
TRBV5-5	-	-	TRBJ2-1	CASSLGGIRLEEQFF	TGTGCCAGCAGCTTGGGCGGGATCCGGTTAGAAGAGCAGTTCTTC
TRBV14	-	-	TRBJ1-2	CASSQERDYGYTF	TGTGCCAGCAGCCAAGAAAGGGACTATGGCTACACCTTC
TRBV5-8	-	once	TRBJ2-3	CASSGAPRPSTDTQYF	TGTGCCAGCAGTGGGGCGCCGCGACCTAGCACAGATACGCAGTATTTT
TRBV2	-	-	TRBJ2-1	CASSEDDTDDYNEQFF	TGTGCCAGCAGTGAAGACGATACAGACGACTACAATGAGCAGTTCTTC
TRBV28	-	-	TRBJ1-2	CASSFYGYTF	TGTGCCAGCAGTTTCTATGGCTACACCTTC
TRBV6-2/TRBV6-3	-	-	TRBJ1-2	CASSYTSSTGYGYTF	TGTGCCAGCAGTTACACGAGCTCAACCGGCTATGGCTACACCTTC
TRBV11-2	-	-	TRBJ1-1	CASSLRGYQSTEAFF	TGTGCCAGCAGCTTACGGGGGTATCAGTCCACTGAAGCTTTCTTT
TRBV24-1	TRBD2	-	TRBJ2-1	CATSGSGRAVVTEQFF	TGTGCCACCAGTGGTAGCGGGAGGGCCGTCGTCACTGAGCAGTTCTTC
TRBV5-8	TRBD1	-	TRBJ1-4	CASSLTSGTGGEKLFF	TGTGCCAGCAGCTTAACCTCCGGGACAGGGGGCGAAAAACTGTTTTTT
TRBV27	-	-	TRBJ1-5	CASSGQINQPQHF	TGTGCCAGCTCCGGACAGATCAATCAGCCCCAGCATTTT
TRBV6-5	-	-	TRBJ1-5	CASRDDNANQPQHF	TGTGCCAGCAGAGATGACAATGCCAATCAGCCCCAGCATTTT
TRBV30	-	-	TRBJ2-7	CAWSGGNSYEQYF	TGTGCCTGGAGTGGCGGGAACTCCTACGAGCAGTACTTC
TRBV12-3/TRBV12-4	-	once	TRBJ1-6	CASSLGSTAPLHF	TGTGCCAGCAGTTTAGGATCGACCGCACCCCTCCACTTT